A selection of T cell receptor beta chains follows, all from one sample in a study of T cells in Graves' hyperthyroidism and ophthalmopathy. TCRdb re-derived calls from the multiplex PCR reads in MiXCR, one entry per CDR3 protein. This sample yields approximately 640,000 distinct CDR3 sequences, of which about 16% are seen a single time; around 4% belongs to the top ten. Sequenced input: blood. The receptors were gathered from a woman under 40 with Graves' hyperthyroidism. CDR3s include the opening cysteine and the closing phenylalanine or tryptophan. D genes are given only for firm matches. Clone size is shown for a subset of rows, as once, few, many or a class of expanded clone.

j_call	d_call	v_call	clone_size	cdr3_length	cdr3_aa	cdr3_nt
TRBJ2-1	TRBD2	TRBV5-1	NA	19	CASSFRTSGLMSSYNEQFF	TGCGCCAGCAGCTTCCGGACTAGCGGGCTAATGAGCTCCTACAATGAGCAGTTCTTC
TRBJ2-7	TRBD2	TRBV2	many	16	CASSAVGLAASYEQYF	TGTGCCAGCAGTGCTGTCGGACTAGCGGCATCCTACGAGCAGTACTTC
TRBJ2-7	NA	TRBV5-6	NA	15	CASSLVGVIAYEQYF	TGTGCCAGCAGCTTGGTGGGGGTCATCGCCTACGAGCAGTACTTC
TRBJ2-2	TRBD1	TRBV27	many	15	CASRDQGQYTGELFF	TGTGCCAGCCGAGACCAGGGACAGTACACCGGGGAGCTGTTTTTT
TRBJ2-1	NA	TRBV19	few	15	CASSIVPGTYNEQFF	TGTGCCAGTAGTATAGTCCCGGGCACCTACAATGAGCAGTTCTTC
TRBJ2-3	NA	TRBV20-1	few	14	CSARGGRAPHTQYF	TGCAGTGCTAGAGGGGGACGCGCGCCGCATACGCAGTATTTT
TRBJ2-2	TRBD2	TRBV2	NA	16	CASSSGTSGNTGELFF	TGTGCCAGCAGCAGTGGGACTAGCGGGAACACCGGGGAGCTGTTTTTT
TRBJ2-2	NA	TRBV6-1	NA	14	CASSYSLAGGELFF	TGTGCCAGCAGTTATAGTCTAGCTGGCGGGGAGCTGTTTTTT
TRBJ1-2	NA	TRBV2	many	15	CASSERIGHSYGYTF	TGTGCCAGCAGTGAACGGATCGGGCATAGCTATGGCTACACCTTC
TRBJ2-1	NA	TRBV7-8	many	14	CASSLSMGYNEQFF	TGTGCCAGCAGCTTGTCCATGGGTTACAATGAGCAGTTCTTC
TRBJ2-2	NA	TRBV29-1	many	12	CSVIRGTGELFF	TGCAGCGTGATCAGAGGCACCGGGGAGCTGTTTTTT
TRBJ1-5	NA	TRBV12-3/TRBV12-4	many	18	CASSLRISGLGGNQPQHF	TGTGCCAGCAGTTTGAGGATTTCAGGGCTCGGAGGCAATCAGCCCCAGCATTTT
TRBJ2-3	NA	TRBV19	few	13	CASSNGVADTQYF	TGTGCCAGTAGTAACGGGGTCGCAGATACGCAGTATTTT
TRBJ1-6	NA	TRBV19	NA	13	CASSMVDNSPLHF	TGTGCCAGTAGTATGGTTGACAATTCACCCCTCCACTTT
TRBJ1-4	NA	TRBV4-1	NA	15	CASSRDDVTNEKLFF	TGCGCCAGCAGCCGGGACGACGTAACTAATGAAAAACTGTTTTTT
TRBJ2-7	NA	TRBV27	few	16	CASSWKGQGGSYEQYF	TGTGCCAGCAGTTGGAAGGGACAAGGGGGTTCCTACGAGCAGTACTTC
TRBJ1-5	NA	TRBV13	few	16	CASSLGGRGGNQPQHF	TGTGCCAGCAGCTTAGGAGGGAGAGGCGGCAATCAGCCCCAGCATTTT